This T cell receptor (beta chain) was documented in a study of beta chain features in type 1 diabetes. General study results and limits: Moderate but significant shortening of TCRB CDR3s was recorded in all four CD4+ subsets from Type 1 diabetes patients. VDJ junctions from patients with type 1 diabetes contained fewer insertions and more deletions. Unsettled here was the matter of whether HLA type influences TCRB rearrangement. High-TCR-expressing cells could be over-represented by cDNA sequencing.

The investigators reverse transcribed all of the isolated RNA, so they sequenced expressed TCRB transcripts. The method was immunoSEQ multiplex PCR; TCRdb's version includes in-frame clones alone and lacks a portion of them. The repertoire includes about 710,000 clones, around 15% of them detected once, and roughly 0.04% sits in the top ten. Comment on this clone: The target antigen is unknown. Other nucleotide sequences from this sample produce the same CDR3.

The receptor was derived from a man between 18 and 35 years old with type 1 diabetes. Source material: naive CD4+ T cells from blood.

CDR3 in DNA: TGTGCCAGCAGACCCGGACAGGGGGGCACAGATACGCAGTATTTT. Protein: CASRPGQGGTDTQYF. The V gene is TRBV6-5, the J gene TRBJ2-3, with 10 bases aligning to TRBD1. CDR3 length equals 15 residues. CDR1 is MNHEY, CDR2 SVGAGI, per germline. V trimming: 6 bases; J trimming: 1 base; junction bases outside the gene matches: 4.